This T cell receptor (beta chain) was identified in a study of beta chain features in type 1 diabetes. Study details: Across every sample, roughly 100 million sorted cells were examined in total. The study, taken as a whole, reports: Diminished insertions and augmented deletions at VDJ junctions characterized type 1 diabetes patients. Moderate yet significant TCRB CDR3 shortening was seen in Type 1 diabetes patients in all four CD4+ subsets.

The investigators reverse transcribed all of the isolated RNA, so they sequenced expressed TCRB transcripts. Profiled with immunoSEQ multiplex PCR; TCRdb holds only in-frame clones, not every one. The repertoire has around 110,000 clones, about 17% of them found once; the top ten carry 2.3%. About this clone itself: Its antigen is still unknown.

CDR3 size: 12 residues. The V and J ends lost 5 bases and 10 bases respectively, with 11 bases between them. The germline CDR1 and CDR2 sequences are MNHEY and SVGAGI. Staining for CD45RO/CCR7/CD25/CD127/CD95/CD27 allowed sorting of CD4+ naive, central memory, regulatory and stem cell-like memory cells. Purities in excess of 95% were seen in all sorted populations. The source material was central memory CD4+ T cells from blood. The chain uses TRBV6-5 and TRBJ1-4; D remains unclear. This TCR came from a young man with type 1 diabetes. The CDR3 DNA follows: TGTGCCAGCAGTCCCGGTGGAGGAAAACTGTTTTTT. The encoded protein is CASSPGGGKLFF.